Listed here are 11 T cell receptor beta chains from one sample, sequenced in a study of CD8 T cells in ankylosing spondylitis. Each CDR3 protein is one row after TCRdb ran MiXCR on the 5' RACE reads. The sample has fewer than 25,000 distinct CDR3 sequences, roughly 13% seen once. Sequenced input: blood. These TCRs come from a male donor with ankylosing spondylitis or in good health (not recorded which).

The table lists this clonotype with many counts. This sequence joins TRBV9 and TRBJ2-2; TRBD1 matches 12 bases. CDR3 size: 17 residues. The V and J ends lost 4 bases and 7 bases, in that order; junction bases with no gene match: 11. Per germline, CDR1 SGDLS and CDR2 YYNGEE. For the CDR3, the DNA is TGTGCCAGCAGCATATCCCCGGGACAGGGGGCCATCGGGGAGCTGTTTTTT. Encoded protein: CASSISPGQGAIGELFF.

This clonotype has ten or more counts. This chain links TRBV6-5 with TRBJ2-1; D is possibly TRBD1 (5 bases). Germline V gene sequence: CDR1 MNHEY, CDR2 SVGAGI. The CDR3 sequence is 11 residues long. Trimming took 10 bases from V and 5 from J, leaving 9 bases between them. As DNA, the CDR3 is TGTGCCACAGGCAGGGACAATGAGCAGTTCTTC. It specifies CATGRDNEQFF.

This clonotype was counted many times. The V call is TRBV5-6, the J call TRBJ2-2; D gene uncertain. The CDR3 is 12 residues long. The V gene lost 4 bases and the J gene lost 9 bases, with 10 bases spanning the gap. Germline CDR1 is SGHDT and CDR2 is YYEEEE. The CDR3 protein is CASSLLTRELFF. The CDR3 DNA reads as TGTGCCAGCAGCCTACTTACGAGGGAGCTGTTTTTT.

By sample fraction, this clonotype is large. The chain links TRBV30 to TRBJ1-1, with D uncertain. CDR1 is GTSNPN and CDR2 is SVGIG in the germline V gene (reference sequence). The CDR3 loop spans 15 amino acids. Trimming left V 0 bases short and J 1 base short, with 12 bases between. CDR3 nucleotide sequence: TGTGCCTGGAGTGTATGCGGACTCTGGAACACTGAAGCTTTCTTT. Its translation is CAWSVCGLWNTEAFF.

Notes on this clonotype: An end of the junction differs from the germline gene, which may be a read error. V usage is TRBV7-3 and J usage is TRBJ2-2; D is perhaps TRBD2 (5 bases). Germline loops: CDR1 SGHTA, CDR2 FQGTGA. This CDR3 spans 14 amino acids. CDR3 sequence reads: CASSPGSNTGELFF. The CDR3 DNA is TGTGCCAGCAGCCCGGGATCGAACACCGGGGAACTGTTTTTT.

At least ten counts were recorded for this clonotype. The V and J genes are TRBV7-9 and TRBJ2-3; no clear D gene. Germline lookup yields CDR1 SEHNR and CDR2 FQNEAQ (reference sequence). The CDR3 totals 13 residues. V was clipped by 5 bases and J by 5 bases, with 11 bases between them. Written as DNA, the CDR3 is TGTGCCAGCAGCAAGACCATTGAAGATACGCAGTATTTT. Amino acid sequence: CASSKTIEDTQYF.

There are many counts of this clonotype. The chain uses TRBV27 and TRBJ2-7, with D perhaps given as TRBD1 or TRBD2 (6 bases each). The CDR3 is 13 residues long. Trimming took 6 bases from V and 3 from J, leaving 12 bases between them. Germline V CDR1 and CDR2: MNHEY, SMNVEV (reference sequence). CDR3 loop: CASSGGNYYEQYF. The DNA for the CDR3 is TGTGCCAGCAGCGGGGGCAATTACTACGAGCAGTACTTC.

DNA of the CDR3: TGTGCCAGCTCGTCGACACAGGGTAAGGACTCCTACGAGCAGTACTTC. It is translated as CASSSTQGKDSYEQYF. The chain uses TRBV28 and TRBJ2-7; the D gene is possibly TRBD1 (6 bases). The germline V gene encodes CDR1 MDHEN and CDR2 SYDVKM. The ends were cut back, 8 bases at V and 0 bases at J, with 20 bases in the middle. This CDR3 comprises 16 residues.

This sequence joins TRBV25-1 and TRBJ2-5; TRBD1 aligns across 9 bases. CDR1 is MGHDK and CDR2 is SYGVNS in the germline V gene. The CDR3 spans 16 residues. With 3 bases clipped from V and 0 bases from J, the junction kept 5 bases outside the gene matches. CDR3 in amino acids: CASSDRGQGDQETQYF. CDR3 bases: TGTGCCAGCAGTGATAGGGGACAGGGCGACCAAGAGACCCAGTACTTC.

This clonotype was observed a few times. Here the CDR3 reads CSVLTENYGYTF. DNA of the CDR3: TGCAGCGTTCTCACGGAAAACTATGGCTACACCTTC. The genes are TRBV29-1 and TRBJ1-2, with D unclear. The CDR3 length is 12 residues. V was pared by 5 bases and J by 2 bases, with 9 bases between. Germline values: CDR1 SQVTM, CDR2 ANQGSEA. Based on the CDR3 plus reference TRBV29-1 and TRBJ1-2, the full variable domain is SAVISQKPSRDICQRGTSLTIQCQVDSQVTMMFWYRQQPGQSLTLIATANQGSEATYESGFVIDKFPISRPNLTFSTLTVSNMSPEDSSIYLCSVLTENYGYTFGSGTRLTVV.

The rearrangement links TRBV5-1 to TRBJ2-1; TRBD1 matches at 7 bases. This CDR3 is 16 amino acids long. J was trimmed by 5 bases and V by 2 bases; bases with no gene match: 10. CDR1 SGHRS and CDR2 YFSETQ come from the germline V gene. CDR3 loop: CASSFGRGQSDNEQFF. The CDR3 DNA follows: TGCGCCAGCAGCTTTGGTAGGGGGCAGTCAGACAATGAGCAGTTCTTC.